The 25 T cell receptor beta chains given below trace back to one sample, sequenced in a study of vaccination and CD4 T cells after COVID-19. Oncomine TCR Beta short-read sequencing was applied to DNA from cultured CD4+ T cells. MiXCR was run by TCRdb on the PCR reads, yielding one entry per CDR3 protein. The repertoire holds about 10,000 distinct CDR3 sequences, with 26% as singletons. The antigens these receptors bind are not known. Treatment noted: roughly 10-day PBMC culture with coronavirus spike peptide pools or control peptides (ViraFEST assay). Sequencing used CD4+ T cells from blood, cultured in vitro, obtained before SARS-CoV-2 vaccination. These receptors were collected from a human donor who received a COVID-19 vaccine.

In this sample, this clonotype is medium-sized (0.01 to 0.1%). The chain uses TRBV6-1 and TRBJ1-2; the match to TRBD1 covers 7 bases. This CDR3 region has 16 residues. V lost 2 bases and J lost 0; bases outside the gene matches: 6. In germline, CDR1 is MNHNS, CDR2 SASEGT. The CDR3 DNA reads TGTGCCAGCAGTGAAATGGCCGGGACAGCTAACTATGGCTACACCTTC. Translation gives CASSEMAGTANYGYTF.

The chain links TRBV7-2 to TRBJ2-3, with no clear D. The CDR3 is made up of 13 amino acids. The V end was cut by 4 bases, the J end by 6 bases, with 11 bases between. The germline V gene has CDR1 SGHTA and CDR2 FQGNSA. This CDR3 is CASSSRRADTQYF. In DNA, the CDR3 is TGTGCCAGCAGCTCCCGTAGAGCGGATACGCAGTATTTT. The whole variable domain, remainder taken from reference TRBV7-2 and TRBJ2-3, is GAGVSQSPSNKVTEKGKDVELRCDPISGHTALYWYRQSLGQGLEFLIYFQGNSAPDKSGLPSDRFSAERTGGSVSTLTIQRTQQEDSAVYLCASSSRRADTQYFGPGTRLTVL.

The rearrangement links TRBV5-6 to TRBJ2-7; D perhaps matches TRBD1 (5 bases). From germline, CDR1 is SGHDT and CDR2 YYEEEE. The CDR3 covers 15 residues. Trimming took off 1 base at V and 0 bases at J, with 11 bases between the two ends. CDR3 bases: TGTGCCAGCAGCTTGTCGGACATCCGCTCCTACGAGCAGTACTTC. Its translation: CASSLSDIRSYEQYF.

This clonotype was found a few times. The chain's CDR3 is CASSLGGAPGELFF. In nucleotides, the CDR3 is TGTGCCAGCAGTTTAGGGGGGGCGCCCGGGGAGCTGTTTTTT. The chain links TRBV27 to TRBJ2-2, with D perhaps matching TRBD2 (7 bases). Germline V gene lookup returns CDR1 MNHEY and CDR2 SMNVEV (reference sequence). V gave up 2 bases and J gave up 6 bases, with 10 bases separating them. This CDR3 is 14 amino acids long.

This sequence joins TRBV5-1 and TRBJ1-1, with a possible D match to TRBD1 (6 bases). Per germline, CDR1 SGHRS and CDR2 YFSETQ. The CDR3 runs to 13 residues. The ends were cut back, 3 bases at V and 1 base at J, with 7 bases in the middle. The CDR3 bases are TGCGCCAGCAGCTGGGGACAGAACACTGAAGCTTTCTTT. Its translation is CASSWGQNTEAFF.

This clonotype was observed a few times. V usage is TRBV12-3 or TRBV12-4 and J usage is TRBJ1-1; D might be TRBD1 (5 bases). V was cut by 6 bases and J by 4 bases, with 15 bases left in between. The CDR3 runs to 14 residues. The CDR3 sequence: CASRPDWGSTEAFF. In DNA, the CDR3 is TGTGCCAGCAGGCCAGACTGGGGGAGCACTGAAGCTTTCTTT.

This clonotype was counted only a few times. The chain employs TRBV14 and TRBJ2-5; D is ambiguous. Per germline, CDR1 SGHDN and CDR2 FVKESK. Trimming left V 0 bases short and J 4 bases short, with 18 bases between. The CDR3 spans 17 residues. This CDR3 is CASSQDVGLFWGETQYF. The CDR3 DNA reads TGTGCCAGCAGCCAAGATGTGGGATTATTCTGGGGAGAGACCCAGTACTTC. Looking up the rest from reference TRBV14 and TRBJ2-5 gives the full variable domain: EAGVTQFPSHSVIEKGQTVTLRCDPISGHDNLYWYRRVMGKEIKFLLHFVKESKQDESGMPNNRFLAERTGGTYSTLKVQPAELEDSGVYFCASSQDVGLFWGETQYFGPGTRLLVL.

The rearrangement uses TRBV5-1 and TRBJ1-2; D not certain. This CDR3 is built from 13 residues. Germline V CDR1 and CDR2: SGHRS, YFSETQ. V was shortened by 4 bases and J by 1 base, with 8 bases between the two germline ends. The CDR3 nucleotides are TGCGCCAGCAGCCTGACACTTAACTATGGCTACACCTTC. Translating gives CASSLTLNYGYTF. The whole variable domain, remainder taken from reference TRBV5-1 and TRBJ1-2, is KAGVTQTPRYLIKTRGQQVTLSCSPISGHRSVSWYQQTPGQGLQFLFEYFSETQRNKGNFPGRFSGRQFSNSRSEMNVSTLELGDSALYLCASSLTLNYGYTFGSGTRLTVV.

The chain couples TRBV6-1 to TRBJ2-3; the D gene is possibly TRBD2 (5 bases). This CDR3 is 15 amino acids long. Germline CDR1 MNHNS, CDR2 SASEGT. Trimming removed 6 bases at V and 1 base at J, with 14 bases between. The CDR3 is CASRKRVIGTDTQYF. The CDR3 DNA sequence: TGTGCCAGCAGAAAGAGGGTAATCGGCACAGATACGCAGTATTTT.

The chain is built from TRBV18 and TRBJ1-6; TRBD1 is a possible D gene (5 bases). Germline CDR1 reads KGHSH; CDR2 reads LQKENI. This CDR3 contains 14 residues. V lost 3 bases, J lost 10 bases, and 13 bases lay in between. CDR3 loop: CASSPQGGGSPLHF. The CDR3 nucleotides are TGTGCCAGCTCACCGCAGGGAGGTGGGTCACCCCTCCACTTT.

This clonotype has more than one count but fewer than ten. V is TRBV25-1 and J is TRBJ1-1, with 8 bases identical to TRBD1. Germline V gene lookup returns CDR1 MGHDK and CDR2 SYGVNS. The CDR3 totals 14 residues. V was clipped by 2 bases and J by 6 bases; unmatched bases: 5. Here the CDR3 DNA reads TGTGCCAGCAGTGAAGCGGGACAGGTCGCTGAAGCTTTCTTT. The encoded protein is CASSEAGQVAEAFF.

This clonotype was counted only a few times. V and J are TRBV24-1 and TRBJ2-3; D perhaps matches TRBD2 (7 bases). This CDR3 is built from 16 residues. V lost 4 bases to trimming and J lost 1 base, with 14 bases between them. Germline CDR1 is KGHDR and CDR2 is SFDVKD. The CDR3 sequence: CATSDSGAGGTDTQYF. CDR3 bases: TGTGCCACCAGTGACTCGGGGGCGGGGGGCACAGATACGCAGTATTTT.

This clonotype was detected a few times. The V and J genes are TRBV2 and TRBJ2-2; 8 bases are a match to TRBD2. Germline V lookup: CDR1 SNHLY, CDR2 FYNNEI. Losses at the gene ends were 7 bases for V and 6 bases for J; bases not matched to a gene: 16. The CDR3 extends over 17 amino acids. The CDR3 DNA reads TGTGCCAGCACTCCGGGCGGGGGGTATTCGACGGCCGGGGAGCTGTTTTTT. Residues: CASTPGGGYSTAGELFF.

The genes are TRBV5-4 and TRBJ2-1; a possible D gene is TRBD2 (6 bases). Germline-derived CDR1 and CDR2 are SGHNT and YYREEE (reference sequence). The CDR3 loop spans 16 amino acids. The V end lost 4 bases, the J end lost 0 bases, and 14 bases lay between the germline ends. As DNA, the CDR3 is TGTGCCAGCAGCGCGGGACTTACAAGCTCCTACAATGAGCAGTTCTTC. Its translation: CASSAGLTSSYNEQFF.

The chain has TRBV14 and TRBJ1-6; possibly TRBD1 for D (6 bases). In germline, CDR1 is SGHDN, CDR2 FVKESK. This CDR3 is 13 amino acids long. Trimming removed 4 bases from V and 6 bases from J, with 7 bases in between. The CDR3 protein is CASSPDSNSPLHF. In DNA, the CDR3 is TGTGCCAGCAGCCCGGACAGTAATTCACCCCTCCACTTT.

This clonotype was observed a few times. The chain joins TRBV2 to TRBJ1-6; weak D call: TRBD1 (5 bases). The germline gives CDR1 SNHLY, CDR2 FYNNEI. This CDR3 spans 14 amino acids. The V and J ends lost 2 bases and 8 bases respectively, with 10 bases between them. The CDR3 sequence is CASSEQGRDSPLHF. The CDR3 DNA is TGTGCCAGCAGTGAACAGGGAAGGGATTCACCCCTCCACTTT. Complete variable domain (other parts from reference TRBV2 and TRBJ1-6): EPEVTQTPSHQVTQMGQEVILRCVPISNHLYFYWYRQILGQKVEFLVSFYNNEISEKSEIFDDQFSVERPDGSNFTLKIRSTKLEDSAMYFCASSEQGRDSPLHFGNGTRLTVT.

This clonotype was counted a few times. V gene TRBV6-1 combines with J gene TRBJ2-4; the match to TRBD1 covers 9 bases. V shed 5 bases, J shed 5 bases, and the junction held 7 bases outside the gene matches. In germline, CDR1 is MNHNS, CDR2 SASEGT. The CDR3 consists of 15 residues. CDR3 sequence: CASSPQGAWQNIQYF. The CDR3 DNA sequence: TGTGCCAGCAGTCCACAGGGGGCTTGGCAAAACATTCAGTACTTC.

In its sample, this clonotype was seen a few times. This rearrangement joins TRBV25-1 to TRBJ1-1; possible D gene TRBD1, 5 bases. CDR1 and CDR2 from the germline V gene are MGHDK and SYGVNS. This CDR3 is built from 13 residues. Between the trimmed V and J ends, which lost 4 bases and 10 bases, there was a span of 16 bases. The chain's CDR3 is CASSGTSGGTAFF. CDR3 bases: TGTGCCAGCAGTGGAACGAGTGGGGGTACAGCTTTCTTT.

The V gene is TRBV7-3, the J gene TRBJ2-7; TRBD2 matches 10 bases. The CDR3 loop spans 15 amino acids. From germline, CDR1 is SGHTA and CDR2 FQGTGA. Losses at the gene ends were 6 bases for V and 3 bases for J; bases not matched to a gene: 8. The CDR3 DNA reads TGTGCCAGCAGTCTTAGCGGGGGGACCCTCTACGAGCAGTACTTC. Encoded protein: CASSLSGGTLYEQYF.

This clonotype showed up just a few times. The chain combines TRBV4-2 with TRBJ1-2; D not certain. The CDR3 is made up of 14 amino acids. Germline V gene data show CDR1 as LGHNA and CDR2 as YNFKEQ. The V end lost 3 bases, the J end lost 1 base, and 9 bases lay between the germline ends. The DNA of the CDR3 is TGTGCCAGCAGCCACCCAGGAGGTAACTATGGCTACACCTTC. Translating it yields CASSHPGGNYGYTF.

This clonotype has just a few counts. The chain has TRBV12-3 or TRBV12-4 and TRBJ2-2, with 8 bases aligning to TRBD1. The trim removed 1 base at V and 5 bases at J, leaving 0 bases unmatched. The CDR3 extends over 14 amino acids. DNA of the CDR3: TGTGCCAGCAGTTTAGGGACAGGGACCGGGGAGCTGTTTTTT. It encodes CASSLGTGTGELFF.

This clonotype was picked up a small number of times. The DNA of the CDR3 is TGTGCCAGCAGCTTAGCTGCAGTACGCGGGGGAGAGCAGTACTTC. Encoded protein: CASSLAAVRGGEQYF. The chain employs TRBV7-8 and TRBJ2-7, with TRBD2 identical over 7 bases. CDR3 length: 15 residues. V was pared by 0 bases and J by 7 bases, with 9 bases of the junction left unmatched. The germline V gene encodes CDR1 SGHVS and CDR2 FQNEAQ.

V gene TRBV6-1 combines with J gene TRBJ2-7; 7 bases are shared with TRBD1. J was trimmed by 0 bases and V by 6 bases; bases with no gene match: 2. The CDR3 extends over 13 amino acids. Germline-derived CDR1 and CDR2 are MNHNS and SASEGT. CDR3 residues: CASSWDSSYEQYF. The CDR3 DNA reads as TGTGCCAGCAGCTGGGACAGCTCCTACGAGCAGTACTTC.

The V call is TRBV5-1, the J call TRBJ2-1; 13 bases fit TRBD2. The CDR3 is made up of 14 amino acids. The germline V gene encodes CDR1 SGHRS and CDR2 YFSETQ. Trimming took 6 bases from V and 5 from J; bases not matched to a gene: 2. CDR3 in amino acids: CASTTSGGNNEQFF. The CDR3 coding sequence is TGCGCCAGCACGACTAGCGGGGGGAACAATGAGCAGTTCTTC.

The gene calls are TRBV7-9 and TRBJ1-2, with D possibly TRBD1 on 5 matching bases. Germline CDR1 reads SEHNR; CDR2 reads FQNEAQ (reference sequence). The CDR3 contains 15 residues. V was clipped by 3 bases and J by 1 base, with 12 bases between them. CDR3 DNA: TGTGCCAGCAGCTTCGCGGAGGGGCGTAACTATGGCTACACCTTC. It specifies CASSFAEGRNYGYTF.